This T cell receptor beta chain came from a study of T cells in Graves' hyperthyroidism and ophthalmopathy. Study-level information: The initial diagnosis was the point when peripheral blood was collected, ahead of any treatment. The study, taken as a whole, reports: Researchers found most expanded thyroid clonotypes above 0.001 in blood as well.

This clonotype has ten or more counts. Its antigen is currently unknown. This CDR3 comprises 14 residues. Germline V gives CDR1 WNHNN, CDR2 SYGVQD (reference sequence). V shed 2 bases and J shed 2 bases, with 9 bases lying between them. With a duration under 2 months, the hyperthyroidism was newly diagnosed in patients aged 18 to 65. Amplified TCR beta CDR3 regions came from RNA transcripts. TCR CDR3 regions were first amplified by RT-PCR with HTBI primers. One entry per CDR3 protein, called by TCRdb with MiXCR from the multiplex PCR reads. The table records 350,000 to 450,000 distinct CDR3 sequences, roughly 17% of them present only once.

Sequenced input: blood. The rearrangement joins TRBV10-1 to TRBJ2-5; D is unclear. This receptor was identified in a woman in her 30s with Graves' hyperthyroidism that later progressed to Graves' ophthalmopathy. The chain's CDR3 is CASSERLEQETQYF. In DNA form, the CDR3 reads TGCGCCAGCAGTGAGAGACTGGAACAAGAGACCCAGTACTTC.